This passage covers 15 T cell receptor beta chains from one sample sequenced in a study of spatial heterogeneity in lung cancer. One entry per CDR3 protein, called by TCRdb with MiXCR from the 5' RACE reads. The sample records 8,500 to 14,000 distinct CDR3 sequences, about 3.7% being singletons. Time point indicated: sample taken at primary tumor resection. Whole RNA came from tumor, nontumor lung or frozen PBMC and was sequenced without being sorted. Specimen: PBMCs, collected at surgery. These receptors all come from a female donor with early-stage non-small cell lung cancer.

Regarding this clonotype: As an off-target read in a library built for alpha chains, this beta chain has a frequency of little significance. The rearrangement links TRBV19 to TRBJ1-5; D perhaps matches TRBD1 (6 bases). The V end lost 3 bases, the J end lost 3 bases, and 9 bases lay between the germline ends. The CDR3 length is 14 residues. Looked up from germline, CDR1 is LNHDA and CDR2 is SQIVND (reference sequence). DNA of the CDR3: TGTGCCAGTAGTATTTCAGGGGTCAATCAGCCCCAGCATTTT. Translation: CASSISGVNQPQHF.

Comment on this clonotype: The library was prepared for alpha chains; this beta chain is a stray read, so its frequency means little. V gene TRBV6-5 combines with J gene TRBJ1-4; the D gene is possibly TRBD1 (5 bases). Germline CDR1 and CDR2: MNHEY and SVGAGI. The CDR3 is made up of 15 amino acids. Trimming shortened V by 5 bases and J by 7 bases, and 17 bases separated the two germline ends. CDR3 sequence reads: CASSPTWAGGEKLFF. The CDR3 DNA follows: TGTGCCAGCAGTCCGACATGGGCCGGGGGTGAAAAACTGTTTTTT.

The sample holds many counts of this clonotype. Little can be read into the size of this beta chain, an off-target read in a library designed for alpha chains. The chain employs TRBV20-1 and TRBJ1-1; 11 nucleotides line up with TRBD1. Germline CDR1 is DFQATT and CDR2 is SNEGSKA (reference sequence). The CDR3 has 14 amino acids. With 4 bases clipped from V and 6 bases from J, the junction kept 7 bases outside the gene matches. The CDR3 nucleotides read TGCAGTGCTAAGCAGGACAGGGGGCGACCTGAAGCTTTCTTT. Translated, it gives CSAKQDRGRPEAFF.

This clonotype was counted ten times or more. This beta chain is an off-target read within a library intended for alpha chains, so its frequency means little. The chain joins TRBV25-1 to TRBJ2-7, with D perhaps TRBD1 (6 bases). This CDR3 is 14 amino acids long. With 2 bases removed from V and 4 bases from J, the gap between germline ends came to 12 bases. Germline-derived CDR1 and CDR2 are MGHDK and SYGVNS. The CDR3 region is CASSEETGAYEQYF. The CDR3 coding sequence is TGTGCCAGCAGTGAAGAGACAGGCGCATACGAGCAGTACTTC.

This clonotype has a count of ten or more. This beta chain is a stray read from a library made for alpha chains; its abundance is not meaningful. V usage is TRBV4-2 and J usage is TRBJ2-3, with TRBD2 matching 11 bases. The CDR3 loop spans 20 amino acids. Trimming cost V 4 bases and J 0 bases; bases outside gene matches: 15. CDR1 and CDR2 (germline): LGHNA, YNFKEQ. The CDR3, as DNA: TGTGCCAGCAGCCTTCGCTCCGGGACTAGCGGAGGTGGGAGCACAGATACGCAGTATTTT. Residues: CASSLRSGTSGGGSTDTQYF.

This clonotype was recorded many times. In a library made to pick up alpha chains, this beta chain is a stray read with a size that means little. This chain links TRBV3-1 with TRBJ1-1; 8 positions agree with TRBD1. There are 14 residues in the CDR3. The V gene end was trimmed by 1 base and the J gene end by 5 bases; junction bases not matched to a gene: 3. Germline-derived CDR1 and CDR2 are LGHDT and YNNKEL (reference sequence). The CDR3 bases are TGTGCCAGCAGCCAAGCAGGGGGCAAAACTGAAGCTTTCTTT. Translated: CASSQAGGKTEAFF.

A note on this clonotype: The library was designed around alpha chains, so this beta chain is a stray read whose abundance carries little weight. The V call is TRBV6-5, the J call TRBJ1-5; D is possibly TRBD1 (5 bases). Trimming left V 2 bases short and J 7 bases short, with 15 bases between. The germline V gene encodes CDR1 MNHEY and CDR2 SVGAGI. The CDR3 extends over 15 amino acids. CDR3 sequence reads: CASSYALPRGQPQHF. DNA of the CDR3: TGTGCCAGCAGTTACGCGCTACCAAGGGGACAGCCCCAGCATTTT.

Ten or more counts support this clonotype. The size of this beta chain means little, since it is a stray read in a library made for alpha chains. V gene TRBV6-5 combines with J gene TRBJ2-3, with D possibly matching TRBD1 (6 bases). The V gene lost 5 bases and the J gene lost 8 bases, with 20 bases spanning the gap. CDR3 length equals 15 residues. The germline CDR1 and CDR2 sequences are MNHEY and SVGAGI. The CDR3 is CASSATGVRGGTQYF. The DNA of the CDR3 is TGTGCCAGCAGTGCGACAGGCGTGAGGGGTGGTACGCAGTATTTT.

This clonotype was seen at least ten times. With the library built for alpha chains, this beta chain is off target and its frequency is not meaningful. The V and J genes are TRBV29-1 and TRBJ2-7; a possible D gene is TRBD2 (5 bases). Trimming removed 3 bases from V and 4 bases from J, with 16 bases in between. CDR3 length: 14 residues. Germline V gene sequence: CDR1 SQVTM, CDR2 ANQGSEA. The CDR3 nucleotides are TGCAGCGTTGACTTACGGGGTCATGGGTACGAGCAGTACTTC. As protein: CSVDLRGHGYEQYF.

This clonotype was found many times. Found in a library prepared for alpha chains, this beta chain is an off-target read, and its abundance has little meaning. This chain links TRBV6-2 or TRBV6-3 with TRBJ1-2; D not certain. CDR3 size: 12 residues. Trimming removed 2 bases at V and 8 bases at J, with 9 bases between. Germline CDR1 reads MNHEY; CDR2 reads SVGEGT. Here the CDR3 reads CASSYRVGGYTF. The CDR3 DNA is TGTGCCAGCAGTTACCGTGTGGGCGGCTACACCTTC.

Ten or more counts support this clonotype. Found in a library prepared for alpha chains, this beta chain is an off-target read, and its abundance has little meaning. The chain couples TRBV16 to TRBJ1-1; tentative D call: TRBD1 (6 bases). The V gene lost 0 bases and the J gene lost 2 bases, with 10 bases spanning the gap. Germline V gene sequence: CDR1 KGHSY, CDR2 FQNENV. The CDR3 consists of 15 residues. CDR3 in amino acids: CASSQSQGTNTEAFF. Here the CDR3 DNA reads TGTGCCAGCAGCCAATCCCAGGGGACCAACACTGAAGCTTTCTTT.

About this clonotype itself: This beta chain slipped into a library made for alpha chains as a stray read, so its size is not meaningful. The chain employs TRBV28 and TRBJ2-2; TRBD1 aligns across 7 bases. CDR3 length equals 15 residues. CDR1 is MDHEN and CDR2 is SYDVKM in the germline V gene. With 5 bases clipped from V and 3 bases from J, the junction kept 6 bases outside the gene matches. DNA of the CDR3: TGTGCCAGCAGTAAGACAGGGAGAGACACCGGGGAGCTGTTTTTT. Residues: CASSKTGRDTGELFF.

This clonotype has a count of ten or more. The library was designed around alpha chains, so this beta chain is a stray read whose abundance carries little weight. The chain employs TRBV7-9 and TRBJ2-1; D perhaps matches TRBD1 (6 bases). CDR1 is SEHNR, CDR2 FQNEAQ, per germline (reference sequence). Trimming removed 10 bases from V and 0 bases from J, with 13 bases in between. The CDR3 length is 14 residues. The CDR3 DNA reads TGTGCCACCAGGGGCCTTAGCTCCTACAATGAGCAGTTCTTC. It is translated as CATRGLSSYNEQFF.

The table lists this clonotype with many counts. Because the library targeted alpha chains, this beta chain is an off-target read whose size means little. The V gene is TRBV4-2, the J gene TRBJ2-7, with 7 bases lining up with TRBD2. J was trimmed by 5 bases and V by 1 base; bases with no gene match: 5. Per germline, CDR1 LGHNA and CDR2 YNFKEQ. The CDR3 is made up of 14 amino acids. This CDR3 reads CASSQAAGRDEQYF. DNA for the CDR3: TGTGCCAGCAGCCAAGCGGCAGGGAGGGACGAGCAGTACTTC.

As for this clonotype: One end of the junction does not line up with germline, which may come from a read error. This beta chain turned up in a library designed for alpha chains; as an off-target read, its abundance says little. The chain combines TRBV30 with TRBJ1-6; D not certain. The CDR3 length is 13 residues. The germline V gene encodes CDR1 GTSNPN and CDR2 SVGIG (reference sequence). The CDR3 region has the DNA TGTGTCTGGAAGGAGACACCCAATTCGCCCCTCCACTTT. Residues: CVWKETPNSPLHF.